The T cell receptor (beta chain) described here comes from a study of shared clonotypes between healthy human individuals. General study results and limits: For naive CD4 cells, around 5% of clonotypes were shared across a handful of donors.

Turning to this clone: Antigen specificity is unknown. Other DNA sequences from this sample encode an identical CDR3 as well.

TCRdb's copy holds only in-frame clones and misses some; the assay was immunoSEQ multiplex PCR. The repertoire holds some 1.4 million clones, with over 95% as singletons. The V end was cut by 4 bases, the J end by 2 bases, with 14 bases between. The germline CDR1 and CDR2 sequences are ENHRY and SYGVKD. The CDR3 sequence is 15 residues long. The J gene is TRBJ2-5, the V gene TRBV10-3; D possibly corresponds to TRBD2 (6 bases). Sequencing used naive CD4+ T cells sorted from blood. Subset reported: CD45RA+ positively selected. The receptor's source is a man in his thirties or forties in good health. This CDR3 reads CAISATGTQQETQYF. The CDR3 DNA sequence: TGTGCCATCAGTGCTACCGGGACTCAACAAGAGACCCAGTACTTC.